The T cell receptor (beta chain) under discussion was sequenced for a study of blood T cell repertoires in COVID-19. Data came from immunoSEQ multiplex PCR; TCRdb stores just in-frame clones and leaves some out. The table lists about 220,000 clones, roughly 79% of them singletons, with 15% in the top ten. V was trimmed by 8 bases and J by 1 base, leaving 8 bases between them. Germline CDR1 and CDR2: SNHLY and FYNNEI. The CDR3 is 13 residues long. This receptor was identified in a man in his forties who had recovered from COVID-19. The genes are TRBV2 and TRBJ1-4; D is unclear. Sequenced input: PBMCs or T cells enriched from blood (not recorded which). In DNA form, the CDR3 reads TGTGCCAGCGCGGCGGTAACTAATGAAAAACTGTTTTTT. Amino acid sequence: CASAAVTNEKLFF.